These 26 T cell receptor beta chains originate from one sample sequenced in a study of blood T cell repertoires in COVID-19. TCRdb's table, derived via immunoSEQ multiplex PCR, lists solely in-frame clones and lacks some. The top ten clones hold 3.5% to 4.5% of a sample with around 300,000 clones, around 87% of them seen once. Source material: PBMCs or T cells enriched from blood (not recorded which). The origin of the receptors is a woman aged 18 to 35 with acute COVID-19.

Remarks on this clone: This CDR3 is also generated by other DNA sequences in the sample. The chain joins TRBV28 to TRBJ1-1; D gene uncertain. The CDR3 is made up of 11 amino acids. With 1 base removed from V and 8 bases from J, the gap between germline ends came to 5 bases. The V gene's germline CDR1 is MDHEN and CDR2 SYDVKM. In nucleotides, the CDR3 is TGTGCCAGCAGTTTATCTCGGGAAGCTTTCTTT. Translation: CASSLSREAFF.

The gene calls are TRBV9 and TRBJ1-5; 9 nucleotides match TRBD1. Losses at the gene ends were 1 base for V and 4 bases for J; bases not matched to a gene: 3. The germline V gene has CDR1 SGDLS and CDR2 YYNGEE. The CDR3 contains 15 residues. The CDR3 spells CASSVSGQGNQPQHF. The CDR3 DNA sequence: TGTGCCAGCAGCGTATCTGGACAGGGGAATCAGCCCCAGCATTTT.

The chain links TRBV2 to TRBJ2-1; 11 bases fit TRBD2. V gave up 8 bases and J gave up 5 bases; unmatched junction bases: 5. The CDR3 sequence is 14 residues long. Germline V gives CDR1 SNHLY, CDR2 FYNNEI. The CDR3 DNA reads TGTGCCAGCCCCGGGACTAGCGGCCACAATGAGCAGTTCTTC. Translation gives CASPGTSGHNEQFF.

The V and J genes are TRBV10-3 and TRBJ1-2; D not certain. Germline V gene sequence: CDR1 ENHRY, CDR2 SYGVKD. V was clipped by 9 bases and J by 6 bases, with 23 bases between them. The CDR3 extends over 15 amino acids. CDR3 sequence (DNA): TGTGCCATGCAAACCGGGTCTACGAACCTTAATGGCTACACCTTC. Its translation is CAMQTGSTNLNGYTF.

CDR3 in amino acids: CASSLSPGQGAYEQYF. The CDR3 nucleotides are TGCGCCAGCAGCCTATCGCCGGGTCAGGGGGCCTACGAGCAGTACTTC. This chain joins TRBV5-1 and TRBJ2-7; 7 bases are a match to TRBD1. This CDR3 contains 16 residues. V lost 4 bases, J lost 2 bases, and 12 bases stayed unmatched. Germline CDR1 is SGHRS and CDR2 is YFSETQ.

This chain connects TRBV6-4 to TRBJ2-3; D might be TRBD1 (7 bases). Germline values: CDR1 MRHNA, CDR2 SNTAGT. V shed 4 bases and J shed 2 bases, with 16 bases lying between them. The CDR3 has 16 residues. The CDR3 DNA sequence: TGTGCCAGCAGTGGCGGGGACAGTGGGGTCACAGATACGCAGTATTTT. This translates into CASSGGDSGVTDTQYF.

V is TRBV5-1 and J is TRBJ1-3; TRBD1 is a possible D gene (5 bases). The ends were cut back, 0 bases at V and 0 bases at J, with 7 bases in the middle. Per the germline V gene, CDR1 is SGHRS and CDR2 is YFSETQ. The CDR3 contains 15 residues. The CDR3 sequence: CASSLDQGSGNTIYF. The CDR3 region has the DNA TGCGCCAGCAGCTTGGATCAGGGCTCTGGAAACACCATATATTTT.

This chain links TRBV11-1 with TRBJ1-4; no reliable D call. CDR1 SGHAT and CDR2 FQDESV come from the germline V gene (reference sequence). Trimming stripped 5 bases from V and 5 bases from J, with 9 bases between. CDR3 length: 13 residues. CDR3 nucleotide sequence: TGTGCCAGCAGCCGCGCGGGGAATGAAAAACTGTTTTTT. Translating it yields CASSRAGNEKLFF.

The chain uses TRBV5-6 and TRBJ1-5; D ambiguous. V lost 1 base to trimming and J lost 0 bases, with 8 bases between them. The CDR3 sequence is 15 residues long. Germline CDR1 reads SGHDT; CDR2 reads YYEEEE. CDR3 DNA sequence: TGTGCCAGCAGCTTGAATAGCCATAGCAATCAGCCCCAGCATTTT. Translated, it gives CASSLNSHSNQPQHF.

The rearrangement links TRBV21-1 to TRBJ2-5; the DNA was not compared with TRBD2, the D call given in the table. TRBV21-1 is a documented pseudogene. The CDR3 spans 14 residues. DNA for the CDR3: TGTGCCAGCAGCCCCCCCCGCGGGAGAGAGACCCAGTACTTC. Protein sequence: CASSPPRGRETQYF.

This chain links TRBV24-1 with TRBJ1-2, with D maybe TRBD1 (5 bases). Germline assignment: CDR1 KGHDR and CDR2 SFDVKD. Trimming took off 3 bases at V and 7 bases at J, with 14 bases between the two ends. The CDR3 is made up of 14 amino acids. The CDR3 loop is CATSDPGSETGYTF. In nucleotides, the CDR3 is TGTGCCACCAGTGATCCAGGGTCCGAGACTGGCTACACCTTC.

This sequence joins TRBV3-1 (or the pseudogene TRBV3-2) and TRBJ2-5, with 11 bases lining up with TRBD2. The CDR3 is made up of 15 amino acids. Per the germline V gene, CDR1 is LGHDT and CDR2 is YNNKEL (reference sequence). Trimming removed 7 bases from V and 5 bases from J; junction bases left unmatched: 9. The CDR3 loop reads CASTSLAGVGETQYF. DNA for the CDR3: TGTGCCAGCACCTCACTAGCGGGAGTGGGGGAGACCCAGTACTTC.

The chain uses TRBV28 and TRBJ1-2, with 7 bases aligning to TRBD1. V lost 7 bases to trimming and J lost 8 bases; unmatched junction nucleotides: 7. Per germline, CDR1 MDHEN and CDR2 SYDVKM. CDR3 length: 12 residues. CDR3 in DNA: TGTGCCAGCATCTCCGACAGGGACGGCTACACCTTC. It specifies CASISDRDGYTF.

The chain joins TRBV7-6 to TRBJ2-5; possibly TRBD1 for D (6 bases). Trimming took 5 bases from V and 4 from J, leaving 14 bases between them. Germline V gene sequence: CDR1 SGHVS, CDR2 FNYEAQ. The CDR3 totals 14 residues. This chain's CDR3 is CASSPPLGGETQYF. CDR3 in DNA: TGTGCCAGCAGCCCCCCGCTAGGGGGAGAGACCCAGTACTTC.

The V gene is TRBV5-8, the J gene TRBJ1-5; 7 nucleotides align to TRBD1. Germline CDR1 and CDR2: SGHTS and YDEGEE. This CDR3 has 15 amino acids. With 4 bases clipped from V and 0 bases from J, the junction kept 4 bases outside the gene matches. CDR3 residues: CASSQGQSSNQPQHF. CDR3 coding DNA: TGTGCCAGCAGCCAGGGACAGAGTAGCAATCAGCCCCAGCATTTT. The full variable domain, its missing parts supplied by reference TRBV5-8 and TRBJ1-5, is EAGVTQSPTHLIKTRGQQATLRCSPISGHTSVYWYQQALGLGLQFLLWYDEGEERNRGNFPPRFSGRQFPNYSSELNVNALELEDSALYLCASSQGQSSNQPQHFGDGTRLSIL.

The chain recombines TRBV10-3 with TRBJ1-2; D gene unclear. With 2 bases removed from V and 2 bases from J, the gap between germline ends came to 6 bases. Germline-derived CDR1 and CDR2 are ENHRY and SYGVKD. The CDR3 sequence is 13 residues long. CDR3 bases: TGTGCCATCAGTGAGCAGGTCAACTATGGCTACACCTTC. This sequence encodes CAISEQVNYGYTF.

The chain combines TRBV5-1 with TRBJ2-5, with 7 nucleotides matching TRBD1. Germline loops: CDR1 SGHRS, CDR2 YFSETQ. V shed 3 bases, J shed 3 bases, and the junction held 2 bases outside the gene matches. The CDR3 contains 13 residues. The CDR3 loop is CASSWTGEETQYF. The CDR3 nucleotides are TGCGCCAGCAGCTGGACAGGAGAAGAGACCCAGTACTTC.

The chain couples TRBV7-2 to TRBJ1-2, with 8 bases identical to TRBD1. The CDR3 consists of 14 residues. The V gene's germline CDR1 is SGHTA and CDR2 FQGNSA. Germline trimming cut 1 base from V and 5 bases from J; bases unmatched to any gene: 3. The CDR3 DNA reads TGTGCCAGCAGCTTAGAGGACAGGGAGTATGGCTACACCTTC. Encoded protein: CASSLEDREYGYTF.

This clone has just one count. The chain has TRBV9 and TRBJ1-6; D perhaps matches TRBD1 (6 bases). CDR1 and CDR2 from the germline V gene are SGDLS and YYNGEE. The CDR3 sequence is 14 residues long. V dropped 4 bases and J dropped 10 bases, with 15 bases sitting between them. CDR3 amino acids: CASSSRQARSPLHF. The CDR3 region has the DNA TGTGCCAGCAGCTCCCGACAGGCGCGGTCACCCCTCCACTTT.

V usage is TRBV27 and J usage is TRBJ1-2; D is unresolved. The germline gives CDR1 MNHEY, CDR2 SMNVEV (reference sequence). This CDR3 region has 13 residues. V was cut by 0 bases and J by 5 bases, with 7 bases left in between. The CDR3 sequence is CASSLSPRYGYTF. The CDR3 nucleotides are TGTGCCAGCAGTTTATCTCCCCGGTATGGCTACACCTTC.

The chain has TRBV19 and TRBJ1-1, with a weak D call TRBD1 (6 bases). From germline, CDR1 is LNHDA and CDR2 SQIVND (reference sequence). This CDR3 region has 15 residues. Trimming left V 2 bases short and J 0 bases short, with 10 bases between. CDR3 DNA sequence: TGTGCCAGTAGTATAACAGGGCCTATGAACACTGAAGCTTTCTTT. It yields the protein CASSITGPMNTEAFF.

The chain carries TRBV10-3 and TRBJ2-2, with 7 bases identical to TRBD2. The CDR3 is 15 amino acids. V was clipped by 4 bases and J by 5 bases; unmatched bases: 7. CDR1 ENHRY and CDR2 SYGVKD come from the germline V gene. The CDR3 nucleotides are TGTGCCATCAGTGCGGGGCGGGAGAAGACCGGGGAGCTGTTTTTT. Translated, it gives CAISAGREKTGELFF.

The V call is TRBV6-5, the J call TRBJ2-7; 11 positions agree with TRBD1. The junction had 7 bases not matched to a gene; V was cut back by 10 bases and J by 2 bases. The CDR3 spans 14 residues. Germline V CDR1 and CDR2: MNHEY, SVGAGI. This CDR3 is CATDWTGGPYEQYF. The CDR3 DNA reads as TGTGCCACCGACTGGACAGGGGGCCCCTACGAGCAGTACTTC.

The chain is built from TRBV10-2 and TRBJ1-1; D not resolved. CDR3 length equals 13 residues. CDR1 WSHSY and CDR2 SAAADI come from the germline V gene. V lost 3 bases and J 11 bases, leaving 16 bases between the germline ends. CDR3 amino acids: CASSDRQMFGAFF. The CDR3 DNA reads as TGCGCCAGCAGTGACAGACAAATGTTTGGGGCTTTCTTT.

This clone was seen a few times. The J gene is TRBJ1-5, the V gene TRBV2; D call uncertain. This CDR3 contains 14 residues. CDR1 and CDR2 from the germline V gene are SNHLY and FYNNEI. V lost 6 bases to trimming and J lost 6 bases, with 15 bases between them. The CDR3 nucleotides read TGTGCCAGCAGGGGAGGGAGTGCTGGTCAGCCCCAGCATTTT. Protein: CASRGGSAGQPQHF.

The CDR3, as DNA: TGTGCCAGCAGCTTAGCACCACCGGACAGGGGGCATGGCTACACCTTC. It is translated as CASSLAPPDRGHGYTF. The chain has TRBV7-9 and TRBJ1-2; 11 nucleotides match TRBD1. Germline CDR1 is SEHNR and CDR2 is FQNEAQ (reference sequence). The J segment lost 6 bases and the V segment lost 0 bases, leaving 6 bases of the junction unmatched. CDR3 size: 16 residues.